Sequencing of this T cell receptor beta chain was carried out in a study of blood T cells in healthy people across ages. Regarding this clonotype: Its antigen is undetermined.

General study points: Both higher diversity and more naive CD4+ cells marked long-lived donors when set against aged donors.

Alongside a J-beta primer mix, a sample-barcoded 5' primer served in a second PCR lasting about 7 to 12 cycles. TCRdb reprocessed the 5' RACE reads with MiXCR, giving one entry per CDR3 protein. The table includes approximately 850,000 distinct CDR3 sequences, over 45% detected once. The receptor's source is a young man in good health. Sequencing used blood.

DNA of the CDR3: TGTGCCAGCTCACCAATACGAAAAGAGACCCAGTACTTC. The encoded protein is CASSPIRKETQYF. The gene calls are TRBV18 and TRBJ2-7; no clear D. The end of the DNA aligns better with TRBJ2-5, so the J call may be wrong. This CDR3 has 13 amino acids. CDR1 KGHSH and CDR2 LQKENI come from the germline V gene.